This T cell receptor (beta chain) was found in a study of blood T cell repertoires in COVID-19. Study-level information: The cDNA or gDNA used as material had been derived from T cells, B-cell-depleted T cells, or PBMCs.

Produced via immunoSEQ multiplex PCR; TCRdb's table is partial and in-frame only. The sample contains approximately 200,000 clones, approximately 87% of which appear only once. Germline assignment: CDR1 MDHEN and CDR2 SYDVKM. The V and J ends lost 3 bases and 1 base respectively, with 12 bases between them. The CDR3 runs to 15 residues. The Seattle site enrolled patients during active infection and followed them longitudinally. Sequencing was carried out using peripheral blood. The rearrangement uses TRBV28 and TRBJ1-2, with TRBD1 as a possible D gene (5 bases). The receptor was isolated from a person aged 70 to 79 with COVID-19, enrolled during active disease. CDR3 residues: CASSLGGYRNYGYTF. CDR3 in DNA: TGTGCCAGCAGTTTGGGGGGGTACCGTAACTATGGCTACACCTTC.